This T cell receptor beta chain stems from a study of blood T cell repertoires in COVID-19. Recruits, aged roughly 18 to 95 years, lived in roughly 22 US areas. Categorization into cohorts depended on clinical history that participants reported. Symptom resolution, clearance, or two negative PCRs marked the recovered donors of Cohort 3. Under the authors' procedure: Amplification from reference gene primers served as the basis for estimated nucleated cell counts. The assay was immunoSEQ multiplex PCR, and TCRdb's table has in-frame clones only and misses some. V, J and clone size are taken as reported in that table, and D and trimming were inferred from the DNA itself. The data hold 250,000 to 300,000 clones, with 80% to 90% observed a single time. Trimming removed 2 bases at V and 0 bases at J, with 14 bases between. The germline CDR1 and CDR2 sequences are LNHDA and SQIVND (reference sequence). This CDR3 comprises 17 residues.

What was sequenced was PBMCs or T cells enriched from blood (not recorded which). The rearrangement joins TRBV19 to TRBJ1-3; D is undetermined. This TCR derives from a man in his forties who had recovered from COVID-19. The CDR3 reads CASSITARATSGNTIYF. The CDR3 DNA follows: TGTGCCAGTAGTATAACCGCGCGGGCGACCTCTGGAAACACCATATATTTT.